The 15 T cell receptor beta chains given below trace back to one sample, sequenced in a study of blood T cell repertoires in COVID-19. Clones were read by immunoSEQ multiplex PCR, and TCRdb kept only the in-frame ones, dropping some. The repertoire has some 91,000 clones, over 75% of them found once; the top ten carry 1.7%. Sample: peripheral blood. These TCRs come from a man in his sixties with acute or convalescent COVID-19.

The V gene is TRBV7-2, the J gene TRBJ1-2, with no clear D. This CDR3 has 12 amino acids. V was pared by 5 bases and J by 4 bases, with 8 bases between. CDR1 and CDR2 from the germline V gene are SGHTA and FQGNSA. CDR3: CASSLVAYGYTF. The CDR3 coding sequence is TGTGCCAGCAGCCTGGTGGCCTATGGCTACACCTTC.

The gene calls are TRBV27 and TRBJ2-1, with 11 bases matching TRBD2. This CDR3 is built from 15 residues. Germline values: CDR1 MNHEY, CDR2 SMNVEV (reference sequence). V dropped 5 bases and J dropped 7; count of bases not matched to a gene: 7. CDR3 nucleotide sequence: TGTGCCAGCAGTACCATAGCGGGGGGGCGGAATGAGCAGTTCTTC. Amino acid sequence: CASSTIAGGRNEQFF.

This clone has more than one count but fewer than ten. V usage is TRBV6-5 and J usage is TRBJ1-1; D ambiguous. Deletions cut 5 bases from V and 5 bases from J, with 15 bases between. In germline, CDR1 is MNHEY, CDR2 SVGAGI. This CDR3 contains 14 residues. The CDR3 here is CASSPRRLWTEAFF. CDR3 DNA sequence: TGTGCCAGCAGTCCTAGACGGTTATGGACTGAAGCTTTCTTT.

CDR3 residues: CATSRARTGELFF. The CDR3 nucleotides read TGTGCCACCAGCAGAGCTAGGACCGGGGAGCTGTTTTTT. The genes are TRBV15 and TRBJ2-2, with D hard to call. CDR1 and CDR2 from the germline V gene are LNHNV and YYDKDF (reference sequence). The V gene lost 1 base and the J gene lost 5 bases, with 5 bases spanning the gap. The CDR3 is 13 residues long.

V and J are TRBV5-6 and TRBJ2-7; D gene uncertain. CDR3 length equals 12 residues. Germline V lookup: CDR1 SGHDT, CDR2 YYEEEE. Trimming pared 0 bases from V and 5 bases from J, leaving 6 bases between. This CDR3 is CASSLGQDEQYF. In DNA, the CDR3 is TGTGCCAGCAGCTTGGGTCAGGACGAGCAGTACTTC.

DNA of the CDR3: TGTGCCAGCAAAGGAGGACAGAACTACAATGAGCAGTTCTTC. Encoded protein: CASKGGQNYNEQFF. This chain uses TRBV6-5 with TRBJ2-1, with TRBD1 as a possible D gene (6 bases). Germline V gene sequence: CDR1 MNHEY, CDR2 SVGAGI. The length of the CDR3 is 14 residues. V was shortened by 7 bases and J by 3 bases, with 13 bases between the two germline ends.

The CDR3 DNA follows: TGTGCCAGCAGTTTGAGGAGCGGGAGCCACACAGATACGCAGTATTTT. Its translation: CASSLRSGSHTDTQYF. The rearrangement uses TRBV27 and TRBJ2-3, with TRBD2 matching over 8 bases. The CDR3 runs 16 residues. Germline CDR1 MNHEY, CDR2 SMNVEV (reference sequence). The V and J ends lost 3 bases and 2 bases, in that order; junction bases with no gene match: 7.

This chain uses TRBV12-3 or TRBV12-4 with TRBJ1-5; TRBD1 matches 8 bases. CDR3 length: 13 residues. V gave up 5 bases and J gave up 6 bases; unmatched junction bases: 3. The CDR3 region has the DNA TGTGCCAGCAGTCGGACAGGGTTTCAGCCCCAGCATTTT. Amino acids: CASSRTGFQPQHF.

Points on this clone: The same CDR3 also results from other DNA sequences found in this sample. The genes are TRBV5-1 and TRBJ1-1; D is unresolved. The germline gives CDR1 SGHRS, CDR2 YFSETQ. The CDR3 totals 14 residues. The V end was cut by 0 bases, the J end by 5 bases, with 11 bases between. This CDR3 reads CASSLVAAGTEAFF. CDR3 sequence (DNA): TGCGCCAGCAGCTTGGTTGCTGCGGGAACTGAAGCTTTCTTT.

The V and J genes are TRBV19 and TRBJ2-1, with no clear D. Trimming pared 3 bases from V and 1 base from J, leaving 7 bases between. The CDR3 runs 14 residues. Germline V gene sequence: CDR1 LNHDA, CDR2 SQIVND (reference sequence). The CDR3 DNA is TGTGCCAGTAGTATCCGGGTTTCCTACAATGAGCAGTTCTTC. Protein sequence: CASSIRVSYNEQFF. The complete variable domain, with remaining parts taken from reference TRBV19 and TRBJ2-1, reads DGGITQSPKYLFRKEGQNVTLSCEQNLNHDAMYWYRQDPGQGLRLIYYSQIVNDFQKGDIAEGYSVSREKKESFPLTVTSAQKNPTAFYLCASSIRVSYNEQFFGPGTRLTVL.

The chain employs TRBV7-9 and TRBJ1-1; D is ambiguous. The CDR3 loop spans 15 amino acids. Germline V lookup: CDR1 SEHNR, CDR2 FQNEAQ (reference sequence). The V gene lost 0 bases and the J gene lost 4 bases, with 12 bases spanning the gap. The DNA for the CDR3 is TGTGCCAGCAGCTTAGCACGCGGGGTGAGCACTGAAGCTTTCTTT. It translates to CASSLARGVSTEAFF.

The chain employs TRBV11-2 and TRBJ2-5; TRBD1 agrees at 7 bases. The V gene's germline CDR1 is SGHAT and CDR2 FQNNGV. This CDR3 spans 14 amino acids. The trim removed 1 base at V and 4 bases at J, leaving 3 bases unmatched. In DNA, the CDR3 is TGTGCCAGCAGCTTAGGAGGGACAGTAGAGACCCAGTACTTC. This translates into CASSLGGTVETQYF.

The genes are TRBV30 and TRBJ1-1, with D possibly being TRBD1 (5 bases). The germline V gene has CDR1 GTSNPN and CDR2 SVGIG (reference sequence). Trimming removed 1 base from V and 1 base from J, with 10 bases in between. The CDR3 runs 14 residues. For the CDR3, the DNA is TGTGCCTGGAGTGGCACAGGTGGGAACACTGAAGCTTTCTTT. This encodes CAWSGTGGNTEAFF. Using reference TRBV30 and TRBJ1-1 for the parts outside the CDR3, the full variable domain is SQTIHQWPATLVQPVGSPLSLECTVEGTSNPNLYWYRQAAGRGLQLLFYSVGIGQISSEVPQNLSASRPQDRQFILSSKKLLLSDSGFYLCAWSGTGGNTEAFFGQGTRLTVV.

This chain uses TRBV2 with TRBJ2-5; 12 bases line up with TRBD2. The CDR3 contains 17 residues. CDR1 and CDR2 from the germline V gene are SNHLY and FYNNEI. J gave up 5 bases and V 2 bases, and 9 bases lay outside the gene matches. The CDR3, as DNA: TGTGCCAGCAGTGAATGGTCTAGCGGGGGGGCTGGGGAGACCCAGTACTTC. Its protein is CASSEWSSGGAGETQYF.

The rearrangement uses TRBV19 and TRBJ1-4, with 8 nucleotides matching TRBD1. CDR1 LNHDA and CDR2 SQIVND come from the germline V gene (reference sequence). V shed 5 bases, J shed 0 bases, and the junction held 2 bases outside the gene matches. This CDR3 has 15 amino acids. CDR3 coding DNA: TGTGCCAGTAGTCGACAGGGGACAACTAATGAAAAACTGTTTTTT. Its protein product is CASSRQGTTNEKLFF.